This T cell receptor beta chain originates from a study of CD8 T cells in ankylosing spondylitis. Study-wide results and caveats: Characteristic of ankylosing spondylitis blood, it appeared, was a TCR beta motif comprising eight highly homologous variants. CD8+ cells made up the disease-linked clones, which were relatively rare in peripheral blood. In reactive arthritis synovial fluid and blood, some motif variants had been reported before.

This clonotype was recorded a few times. Antigen: not known. V trimming: 3 bases; J trimming: 8 bases; junction bases outside the gene matches: 9. Germline V gene data show CDR1 as SGHRS and CDR2 as YFSETQ. CDR3 length equals 15 residues. In TCRdb, the 5' RACE reads were re-called with MiXCR into one record per CDR3 protein. The data hold approximately 190,000 distinct CDR3 sequences, with over 10% observed a single time. This receptor was identified in a female donor with ankylosing spondylitis or in good health (not recorded which). Sequenced: blood, either unsorted or a sorted T cell fraction (not recorded which). The V gene is TRBV5-1, the J gene TRBJ2-1; 9 bases match TRBD2. The CDR3 is CASSYMAGGFYEQFF. DNA of the CDR3: TGCGCCAGCAGCTACATGGCGGGAGGGTTCTATGAGCAGTTCTTC.